Sequencing of this T cell receptor (beta chain) was carried out in a study of a mutant IDH1 vaccine in newly diagnosed glioma. Study as a whole: In some groups vaccination began 4-6 weeks post-radiotherapy; others received it with temozolomide.

The table came from immunoSEQ multiplex PCR; TCRdb's copy has only in-frame clones and leaves some out. The sample has around 60,000 clones; approximately 80% are singletons. Findings of the study overall: Pseudoprogression apparently tracked independently of changes in top peripheral T cell clonotypes.

In the case of this clone: No antigen is known for it.

Stated time point: week 35, safety follow-up. It was 300 ug of mutant IDH1 20-mer peptide that made up each vaccine dose, given with topical imiquimod. The TCR comes from a man aged 25 to 40 with glioma. Sequencing was performed on PBMCs, taken from a glioma patient whose treatment included an IDH1 peptide vaccine.

The CDR3, as DNA: TGTGCCAGCAGCCCCGACCTTCTAGCCCATGAGCAGTTCTTC. Amino acids: CASSPDLLAHEQFF. The chain is built from TRBV7-6 and TRBJ2-1; tentative D call: TRBD2 (5 bases). The CDR3 sequence is 14 residues long. Germline CDR1 is SGHVS and CDR2 is FNYEAQ. V was pared by 5 bases and J by 8 bases, with 16 bases between.